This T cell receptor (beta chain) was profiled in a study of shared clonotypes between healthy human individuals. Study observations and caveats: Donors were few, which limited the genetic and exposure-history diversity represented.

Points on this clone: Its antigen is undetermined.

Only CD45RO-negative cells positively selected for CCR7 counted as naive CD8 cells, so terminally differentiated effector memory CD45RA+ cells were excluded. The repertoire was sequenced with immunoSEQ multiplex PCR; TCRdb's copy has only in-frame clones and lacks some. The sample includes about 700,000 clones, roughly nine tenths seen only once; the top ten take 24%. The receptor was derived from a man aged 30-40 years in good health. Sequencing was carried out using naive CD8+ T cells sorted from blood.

CDR3 DNA: TGCGCCAGCAGCAGAATGGCCCCGGACAATGAGCAGTTCTTC. This gives the protein CASSRMAPDNEQFF. The chain couples TRBV4-1 to TRBJ2-1; D remains unclear. Per germline, CDR1 MGHRA and CDR2 YSYEKL. V lost 5 bases to trimming and J lost 5 bases, with 13 bases between them. CDR3 length: 14 amino acids.